The next 10 T cell receptor beta chains were all read from a single sample in a study of T cells in Graves' hyperthyroidism and ophthalmopathy. The TCR beta CDR3 regions underwent amplification using RNA transcripts as the source. First-round RT-PCR with HTBI primers amplified the TCR CDR3 region. TCRdb processed the multiplex PCR reads anew with MiXCR; each CDR3 protein has one entry. There are roughly 840,000 distinct CDR3 sequences in the sample; roughly 40% occur only once, and 7.5% to 9.5% lies in the top ten. Sequences were obtained from blood. These receptors all come from a man aged 18-30 years with Graves' hyperthyroidism.

This chain uses TRBV5-6 with TRBJ1-6; D gene uncertain. The germline gives CDR1 SGHDT, CDR2 YYEEEE. V gave up 9 bases and J gave up 8 bases, with 15 bases separating them. The CDR3 extends over 13 amino acids. CDR3 residues: CATQRELYSPLHF. CDR3 DNA: TGTGCCACACAGAGGGAATTATATTCACCCCTCCACTTT.

V is TRBV7-9 and J is TRBJ2-7; 7 nucleotides line up with TRBD1. The germline CDR1 and CDR2 sequences are SEHNR and FQNEAQ (reference sequence). V lost 4 bases, J lost 6 bases, and 6 bases stayed unmatched. The CDR3 is made up of 13 amino acids. CDR3 amino acids: CASSSGQMSEQYF. Here the CDR3 DNA reads TGTGCCAGCAGCTCGGGACAGATGAGCGAGCAGTACTTC.

At least ten counts were recorded for this clonotype. The chain uses TRBV2 and TRBJ1-4; D gene unclear. V gave up 11 bases and J gave up 6 bases, with 19 bases separating them. CDR3 length equals 14 residues. The germline V gene encodes CDR1 SNHLY and CDR2 FYNNEI. The DNA of the CDR3 is TGTGCCGGTCAGGAGGAGAGTTATGATGAAAAACTGTTTTTT. It specifies CAGQEESYDEKLFF.

This clonotype has only a few counts. One junction end does not reproduce the germline sequence, and a read error may be involved. The chain uses TRBV2 and TRBJ2-7; 7 bases agree with TRBD2. The CDR3 length is 13 residues. Germline CDR1 and CDR2: SNHLY and FYNNEI. The DNA for the CDR3 is TGTGCCAGCAGTAAAGCGGGGCGGGGAGAGCAGTACTTC. It encodes CASSKAGRGEQYF.

Of note for this clonotype: One junction end does not reproduce the germline sequence, and a read error may be involved. The chain carries TRBV20-1 and TRBJ1-5; D gene uncertain. Germline CDR1 reads DFQATT; CDR2 reads SNEGSKA (reference sequence). The CDR3 extends over 12 amino acids. CDR3 DNA sequence: TGCAGTGCTCGCGACGGCAATCAGCCCCAGAATTTT. Translation gives CSARDGNQPQNF.

This clonotype came up many times. This sequence joins TRBV14 and TRBJ1-2; 9 bases fit TRBD1. The CDR3 runs to 13 residues. V lost 8 bases and J lost 2; bases outside the gene matches: 3. The germline gives CDR1 SGHDN, CDR2 FVKESK. This CDR3 is CASGDRVNYGYTF. Written as DNA, the CDR3 is TGTGCCAGCGGGGACAGGGTGAACTATGGCTACACCTTC.

This clonotype showed up many times. V and J are TRBV6-1 and TRBJ1-1; D unresolved. The CDR3 loop spans 15 amino acids. The V gene lost 4 bases and the J gene lost 1 base, with 13 bases spanning the gap. CDR1 is MNHNS and CDR2 is SASEGT in the germline V gene. CDR3 protein: CASSAKVGPNTEAFF. The DNA of the CDR3 is TGTGCCAGCAGTGCAAAAGTCGGGCCGAACACTGAAGCTTTCTTT.

This clonotype was counted a few times. The chain employs TRBV29-1 and TRBJ1-1; no definite D call. Germline CDR1 and CDR2: SQVTM and ANQGSEA. Trimming left V 4 bases short and J 4 bases short, with 10 bases between. This CDR3 region has 12 residues. CDR3 residues: CSVVRVSTEAFF. DNA for the CDR3: TGCAGCGTTGTTAGGGTATCCACTGAAGCTTTCTTT.

This clonotype has only a few counts. The junction shows a germline mismatch at one end, possibly a read error. The rearrangement joins TRBV7-9 to TRBJ1-6, with D unresolved. In germline, CDR1 is SEHNR, CDR2 FQNEAQ (reference sequence). The CDR3 has 14 residues. The CDR3 DNA reads as TGCGCCAGCAGCTCTCCGGCTCGGGGATCACCCCTCCACTTT. Amino acids: CASSSPARGSPLHF.

This clonotype was observed a handful of times. The chain links TRBV12-3 or TRBV12-4 to TRBJ1-1; TRBD1 agrees at 7 bases. V dropped 8 bases and J dropped 2; count of bases not matched to a gene: 8. This CDR3 has 14 residues. The CDR3 here is CASSAGGFNTEAFF. The CDR3 DNA is TGTGCCAGCTCCGCAGGGGGGTTCAACACTGAAGCTTTCTTT.